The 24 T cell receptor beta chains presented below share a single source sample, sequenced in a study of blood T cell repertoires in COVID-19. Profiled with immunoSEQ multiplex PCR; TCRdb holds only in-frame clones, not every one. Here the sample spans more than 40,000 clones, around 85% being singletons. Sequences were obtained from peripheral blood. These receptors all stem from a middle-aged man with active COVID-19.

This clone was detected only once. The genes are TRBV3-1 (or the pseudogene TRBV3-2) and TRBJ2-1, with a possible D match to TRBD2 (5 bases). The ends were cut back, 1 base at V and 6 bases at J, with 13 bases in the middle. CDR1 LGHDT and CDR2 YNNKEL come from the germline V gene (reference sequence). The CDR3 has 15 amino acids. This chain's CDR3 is CASSQGSSAANEQFF. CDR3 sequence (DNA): TGTGCCAGCAGCCAAGGGAGTTCAGCGGCCAATGAGCAGTTCTTC.

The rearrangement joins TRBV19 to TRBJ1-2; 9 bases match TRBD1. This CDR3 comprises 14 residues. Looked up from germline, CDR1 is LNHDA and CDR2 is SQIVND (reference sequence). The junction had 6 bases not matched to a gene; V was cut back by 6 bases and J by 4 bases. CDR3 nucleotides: TGTGCCAGTAGCTGGACAGGGGAAGGCTATGGCTACACCTTC. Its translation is CASSWTGEGYGYTF.

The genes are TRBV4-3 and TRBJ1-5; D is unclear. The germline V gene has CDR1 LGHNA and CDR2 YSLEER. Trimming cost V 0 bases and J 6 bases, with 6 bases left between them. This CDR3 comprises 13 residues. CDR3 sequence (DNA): TGCGCCAGCAGCCAAGATCGGGTTCAGCCCCAGCATTTT. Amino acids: CASSQDRVQPQHF.

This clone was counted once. The CDR3 here is CASNYWNSPLHF. In nucleotides, the CDR3 is TGTGCCAGCAACTACTGGAATTCACCCCTCCACTTT. The rearrangement joins TRBV12-3 or TRBV12-4 to TRBJ1-6; D is uncertain. The V end was cut by 7 bases, the J end by 7 bases, with 8 bases between. There are 12 residues in the CDR3.

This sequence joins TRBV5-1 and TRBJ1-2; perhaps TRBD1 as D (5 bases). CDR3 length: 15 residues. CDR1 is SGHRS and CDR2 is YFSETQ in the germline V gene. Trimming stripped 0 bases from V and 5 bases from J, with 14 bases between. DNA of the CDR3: TGCGCCAGCAGCTTGGACGTGGGGCGCAGATATGGCTACACCTTC. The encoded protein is CASSLDVGRRYGYTF.

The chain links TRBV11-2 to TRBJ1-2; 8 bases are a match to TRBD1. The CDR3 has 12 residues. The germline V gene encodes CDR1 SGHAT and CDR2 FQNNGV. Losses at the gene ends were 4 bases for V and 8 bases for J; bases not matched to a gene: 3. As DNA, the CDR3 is TGTGCCAGCAGCTCGGACAGGGTCGGCTACACCTTC. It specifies CASSSDRVGYTF.

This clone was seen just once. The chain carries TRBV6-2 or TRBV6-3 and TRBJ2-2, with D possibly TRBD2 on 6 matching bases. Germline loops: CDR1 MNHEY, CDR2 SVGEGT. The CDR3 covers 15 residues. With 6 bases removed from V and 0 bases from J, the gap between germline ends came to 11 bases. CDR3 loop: CASSFSGTNTGELFF. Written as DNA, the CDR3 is TGTGCCAGCAGCTTTAGCGGAACGAACACCGGGGAGCTGTTTTTT.

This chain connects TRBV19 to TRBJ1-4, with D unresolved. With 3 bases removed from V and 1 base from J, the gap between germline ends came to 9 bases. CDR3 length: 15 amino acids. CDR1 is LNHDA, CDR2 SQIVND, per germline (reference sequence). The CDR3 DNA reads TGTGCCAGTAGTATGCTACGGGAAACTAATGAAAAACTGTTTTTT. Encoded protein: CASSMLRETNEKLFF.

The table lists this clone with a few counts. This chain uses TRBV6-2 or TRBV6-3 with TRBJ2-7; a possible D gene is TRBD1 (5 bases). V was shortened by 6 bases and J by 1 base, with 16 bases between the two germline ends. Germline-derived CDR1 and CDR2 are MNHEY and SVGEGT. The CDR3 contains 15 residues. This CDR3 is CASSEQDTVSYEQYF. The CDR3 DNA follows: TGTGCCAGCAGCGAACAGGACACCGTTTCCTACGAGCAGTACTTC.

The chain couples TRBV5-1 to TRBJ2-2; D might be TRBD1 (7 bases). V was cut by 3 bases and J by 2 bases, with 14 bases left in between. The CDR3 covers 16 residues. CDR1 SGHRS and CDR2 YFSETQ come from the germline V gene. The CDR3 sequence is CASSSYRGLNTGELFF. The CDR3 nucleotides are TGCGCCAGCAGCTCATACAGGGGACTTAACACCGGGGAGCTGTTTTTT. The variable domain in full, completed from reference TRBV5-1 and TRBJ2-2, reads KAGVTQTPRYLIKTRGQQVTLSCSPISGHRSVSWYQQTPGQGLQFLFEYFSETQRNKGNFPGRFSGRQFSNSRSEMNVSTLELGDSALYLCASSSYRGLNTGELFFGEGSRLTVL.

CDR3 nucleotides: TGTGCCAGCAGTCGAGATGGGACTCACACAGATACGCAGTATTTT. It codes for CASSRDGTHTDTQYF. The chain has TRBV6-5 and TRBJ2-3; maybe TRBD2 (6 bases). Germline V CDR1 and CDR2: MNHEY, SVGAGI. This CDR3 has 15 residues. The V end lost 5 bases, the J end lost 2 bases, and 14 bases lay between the germline ends.

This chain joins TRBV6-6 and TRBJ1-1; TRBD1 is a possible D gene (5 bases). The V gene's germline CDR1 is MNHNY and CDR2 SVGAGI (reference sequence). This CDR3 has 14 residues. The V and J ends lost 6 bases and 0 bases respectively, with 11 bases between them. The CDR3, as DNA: TGTGCCAGCAGGCCGACAGTAATGAACACTGAAGCTTTCTTT. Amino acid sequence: CASRPTVMNTEAFF.

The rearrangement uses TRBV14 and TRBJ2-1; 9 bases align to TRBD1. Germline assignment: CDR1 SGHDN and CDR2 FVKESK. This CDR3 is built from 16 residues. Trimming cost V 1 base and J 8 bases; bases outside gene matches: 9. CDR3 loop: CASSQGRGTGRHEQFF. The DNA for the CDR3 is TGTGCCAGCAGCCAAGGGCGCGGGACAGGGCGTCATGAGCAGTTCTTC. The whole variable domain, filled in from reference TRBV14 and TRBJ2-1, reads EAGVTQFPSHSVIEKGQTVTLRCDPISGHDNLYWYRRVMGKEIKFLLHFVKESKQDESGMPNNRFLAERTGGTYSTLKVQPAELEDSGVYFCASSQGRGTGRHEQFFGPGTRLTVL.

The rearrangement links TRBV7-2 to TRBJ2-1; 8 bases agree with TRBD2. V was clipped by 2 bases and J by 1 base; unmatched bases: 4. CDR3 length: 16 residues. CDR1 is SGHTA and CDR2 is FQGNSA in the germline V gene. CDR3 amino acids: CASSLSSGDSYNEQFF. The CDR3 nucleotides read TGTGCCAGCAGCTTAAGTAGCGGGGATTCCTACAATGAGCAGTTCTTC.

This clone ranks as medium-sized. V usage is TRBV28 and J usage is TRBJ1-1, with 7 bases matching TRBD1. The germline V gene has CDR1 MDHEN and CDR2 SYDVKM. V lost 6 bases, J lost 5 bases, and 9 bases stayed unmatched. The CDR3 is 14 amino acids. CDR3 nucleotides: TGTGCCAGCAGCCCCGGGACAGCCAGAACTGAAGCTTTCTTT. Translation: CASSPGTARTEAFF.

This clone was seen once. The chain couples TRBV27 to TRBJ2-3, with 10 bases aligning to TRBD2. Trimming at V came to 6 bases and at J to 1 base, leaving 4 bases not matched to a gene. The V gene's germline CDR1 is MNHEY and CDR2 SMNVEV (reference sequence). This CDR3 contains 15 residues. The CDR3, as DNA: TGTGCCAGCAGGCCTCTAGCGGGGGGCACAGATACGCAGTATTTT. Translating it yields CASRPLAGGTDTQYF.

DNA for the CDR3: TGCGCCAGCAGCTTGGTCACAGGGAACAATCAGCCCCAGCATTTT. Encoded protein: CASSLVTGNNQPQHF. The V call is TRBV5-1, the J call TRBJ1-5; the D gene is possibly TRBD1 (6 bases). Trimming left V 0 bases short and J 3 bases short, with 10 bases between. Germline CDR1 reads SGHRS; CDR2 reads YFSETQ. The CDR3 has 15 amino acids.

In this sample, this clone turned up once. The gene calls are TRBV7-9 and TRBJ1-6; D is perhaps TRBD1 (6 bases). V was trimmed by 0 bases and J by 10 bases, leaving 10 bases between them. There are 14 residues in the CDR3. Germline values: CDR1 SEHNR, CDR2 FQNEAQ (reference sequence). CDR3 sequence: CASSLAAGASPLHF. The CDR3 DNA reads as TGTGCCAGCAGCTTAGCGGCAGGGGCCTCACCCCTCCACTTT.

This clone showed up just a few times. This chain's CDR3 is CASSESGYEQYF. In DNA form, the CDR3 reads TGTGCCAGCAGCGAATCGGGTTACGAGCAGTACTTC. The J gene is TRBJ2-7, the V gene TRBV7-9; D remains ambiguous. The V gene's germline CDR1 is SEHNR and CDR2 FQNEAQ (reference sequence). The CDR3 sequence is 12 residues long. V was shortened by 5 bases and J by 4 bases, with 9 bases between the two germline ends.

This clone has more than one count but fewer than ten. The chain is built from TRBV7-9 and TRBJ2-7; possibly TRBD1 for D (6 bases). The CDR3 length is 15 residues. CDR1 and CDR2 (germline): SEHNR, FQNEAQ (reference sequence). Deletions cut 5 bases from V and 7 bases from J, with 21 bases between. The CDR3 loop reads CASSHSQGLRKEQYF. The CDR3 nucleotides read TGTGCCAGCAGCCATTCACAGGGTTTAAGGAAGGAGCAGTACTTC. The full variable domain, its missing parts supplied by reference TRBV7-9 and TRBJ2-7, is DTGVSQNPRHKITKRGQNVTFRCDPISEHNRLYWYRQTLGQGPEFLTYFQNEAQLEKSRLLSDRFSAERPKGSFSTLEIQRTEQGDSAMYLCASSHSQGLRKEQYFGPGTRLTVT.

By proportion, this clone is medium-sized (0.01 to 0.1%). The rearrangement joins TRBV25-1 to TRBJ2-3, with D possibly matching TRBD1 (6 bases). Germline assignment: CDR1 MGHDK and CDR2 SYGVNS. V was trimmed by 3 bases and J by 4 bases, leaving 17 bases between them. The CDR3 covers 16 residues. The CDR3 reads CASSDRGGPPADTQYF. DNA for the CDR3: TGTGCCAGCAGTGACCGTGGGGGCCCTCCGGCAGATACGCAGTATTTT. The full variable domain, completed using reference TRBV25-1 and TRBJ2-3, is EADIYQTPRYLVIGTGKKITLECSQTMGHDKMYWYQQDPGMELHLIHYSYGVNSTEKGDLSSESTVSRIRTEHFPLTLESARPSHTSQYLCASSDRGGPPADTQYFGPGTRLTVL.

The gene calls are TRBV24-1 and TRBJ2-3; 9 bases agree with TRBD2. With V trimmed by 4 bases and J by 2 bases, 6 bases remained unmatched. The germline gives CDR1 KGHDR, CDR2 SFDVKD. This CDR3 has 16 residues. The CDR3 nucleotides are TGTGCCACCAGTGAGTTAGCGGGGGTTAACACAGATACGCAGTATTTT. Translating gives CATSELAGVNTDTQYF.

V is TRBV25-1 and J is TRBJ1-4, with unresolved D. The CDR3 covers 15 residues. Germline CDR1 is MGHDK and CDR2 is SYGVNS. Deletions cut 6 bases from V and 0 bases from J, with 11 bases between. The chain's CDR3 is CASRGYSSTNEKLFF. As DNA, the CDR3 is TGTGCCAGCAGGGGCTACAGCTCAACTAATGAAAAACTGTTTTTT.

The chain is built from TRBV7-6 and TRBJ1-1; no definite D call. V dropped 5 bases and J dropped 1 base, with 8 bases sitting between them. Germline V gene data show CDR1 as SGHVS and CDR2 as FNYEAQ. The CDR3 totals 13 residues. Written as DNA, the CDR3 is TGTGCCAGCAGCACCCAGGAGAACACTGAAGCTTTCTTT. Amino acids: CASSTQENTEAFF.